This T cell receptor (beta chain) was sequenced during a study of blood T cells in healthy people across ages. With a J-beta primer mix and a sample-barcoded 5' primer, a second PCR ran 7 to 11 cycles. TCRdb re-derived calls from the 5' RACE reads in MiXCR, one entry per CDR3 protein. The table has 650,000 or so distinct CDR3 sequences, around 50% seen once. Study-wide findings and caveats: As age increased, TCR beta diversity per million T cells fell in a roughly linear fashion.

This clonotype was counted ten times or more. Its antigen is as yet unknown. Sequenced: blood. This sequence was found in a woman of 80 years or more in good health.

The CDR3 here is CASSGGPTSEQYF. In DNA form, the CDR3 reads TGCGCCAGCAGCGGAGGACCTACGAGCGAGCAGTACTTC. The rearrangement uses TRBV5-1 and TRBJ2-7, with D tentatively TRBD2 (5 bases). V lost 4 bases and J lost 6, with 14 bases in between. The CDR3 loop spans 13 amino acids. Germline V gene lookup returns CDR1 SGHRS and CDR2 YFSETQ.